The T cell receptor beta chain described here comes from a study of cytomegalovirus exposure and HLA in healthy donors. Study observations and caveats: In a later analysis, the majority of CMV-associated beta chains seemingly showed HLA restriction.

A multiplex PCR was run with 60 Vbeta primers and 13 Jbeta primers. In the original workflow: Later, 80 million or so unique TCR beta chains were counted in an analysis, and approximately 10 million of them were shared. Sequencing was performed with immunoSEQ multiplex PCR; in TCRdb, only in-frame clones are kept and a portion is missing. V and J calls and clone size are as listed in that table; D and trimming were resolved from the DNA. The sample has approximately 130,000 clones; 81% are singletons. There are a few counts of this clone. Its antigen remains unidentified. Sequencing was carried out using PBMCs. The TCR originated in a man aged 18-30 years in good health and CMV-seronegative.

This chain's CDR3 is CASSLQGFWGNTIYF. For the CDR3, the DNA is TGTGCCAGCAGTCTCCAGGGGTTTTGGGGAAACACCATATATTTT. V usage is TRBV6-5 and J usage is TRBJ1-3, with D perhaps TRBD1 (6 bases). Germline values: CDR1 MNHEY, CDR2 SVGAGI. The CDR3 is made up of 15 amino acids. V was cut by 5 bases and J by 4 bases, with 15 bases left in between.